The 26 T cell receptor beta chains in this list originate from one sample, sequenced in a study of cytomegalovirus exposure and HLA in healthy donors. The PCR contained 60 Vbeta and 13 Jbeta primers. Clones were sequenced by immunoSEQ multiplex PCR, and TCRdb holds only the in-frame ones, with some missing. In the table there are 85,000 to 100,000 clones, roughly three quarters of which are singletons. The sample was PBMCs. Receptors were obtained from a woman aged 40 to 50 in good health and CMV-seronegative.

The V and J genes are TRBV19 and TRBJ1-1; 9 bases are a match to TRBD1. The V segment lost 5 bases and the J segment 3 bases; nucleotides outside the gene matches: 7. This CDR3 has 15 amino acids. Germline CDR1 is LNHDA and CDR2 is SQIVND (reference sequence). CDR3 loop: CASSPSTGGHTEAFF. The CDR3 DNA reads as TGTGCCAGTAGTCCGTCAACAGGGGGCCACACTGAAGCTTTCTTT.

The chain employs TRBV19 and TRBJ1-1, with 7 bases that match TRBD1. This CDR3 contains 16 residues. Trimming took 5 bases from V and 0 from J; bases not matched to a gene: 9. CDR1 and CDR2 (germline): LNHDA, SQIVND (reference sequence). The CDR3 sequence is CASSLSTGTVNTEAFF. The CDR3 nucleotides read TGTGCCAGTAGTTTGTCTACCGGGACAGTGAACACTGAAGCTTTCTTT.

J is TRBJ1-1 and V is TRBV29-1; 9 positions match TRBD1. Trimming cost V 7 bases and J 11 bases; bases outside gene matches: 14. CDR1 and CDR2 (germline): SQVTM, ANQGSEA. The CDR3 consists of 13 residues. The chain's CDR3 is CSASTGTGFIAFF. CDR3 nucleotides: TGCAGCGCATCGACCGGGACAGGGTTCATCGCTTTCTTT.

This chain links TRBV30 with TRBJ2-3, with TRBD2 matching 9 bases. CDR1 and CDR2 (germline): GTSNPN, SVGIG (reference sequence). The CDR3 totals 13 residues. V lost 3 bases, J lost 7 bases, and 5 bases stayed unmatched. In DNA form, the CDR3 reads TGTGCCTGGAGAATGGCTAGCGGGAATACGCAGTATTTT. Translation gives CAWRMASGNTQYF.

The chain uses TRBV5-1 and TRBJ2-6; TRBD1 matches 8 bases. In germline, CDR1 is SGHRS, CDR2 YFSETQ. Trimming took 0 bases from V and 0 from J; bases not matched to a gene: 5. The CDR3 is made up of 18 amino acids. CDR3 nucleotide sequence: TGCGCCAGCAGCTTGGGGGGACAGGAAAGCTCTGGGGCCAACGTCCTGACTTTC. Protein product: CASSLGGQESSGANVLTF.

This chain uses TRBV10-3 with TRBJ2-2, with a tentative D call TRBD1 (6 bases). Germline V gene sequence: CDR1 ENHRY, CDR2 SYGVKD. The CDR3 loop spans 16 amino acids. Trimming removed 5 bases from V and 1 base from J, with 14 bases in between. This CDR3 is CAISSGQLLNTGELFF. DNA for the CDR3: TGTGCCATCAGTTCGGGACAACTTCTGAACACCGGGGAGCTGTTTTTT.

The chain carries TRBV19 and TRBJ1-5; D is undetermined. Trimming removed 0 bases at V and 0 bases at J, with 9 bases between. The CDR3 is made up of 16 amino acids. CDR1 and CDR2 from the germline V gene are LNHDA and SQIVND (reference sequence). The CDR3 bases are TGTGCCAGTAGTATAGAGGCCATAACTAGCAATCAGCCCCAGCATTTT. This codes for CASSIEAITSNQPQHF.

This clone turned up a few times. The chain couples TRBV5-6 to TRBJ1-1; the match to TRBD1 covers 9 bases. Unmatched junction bases numbered 6, after V lost 5 bases and J lost 1 base. This CDR3 is 15 amino acids long. Germline assignment: CDR1 SGHDT and CDR2 YYEEEE. The CDR3 bases are TGTGCCAGCAGGGGATCGGGACAGGGGAACACTGAAGCTTTCTTT. This translates into CASRGSGQGNTEAFF.

This clone was found once. The chain couples TRBV30 to TRBJ1-5; 7 nucleotides align to TRBD1. Germline loops: CDR1 GTSNPN, CDR2 SVGIG (reference sequence). The CDR3 runs 13 residues. Trimming took 2 bases from V and 4 from J; bases not matched to a gene: 2. DNA of the CDR3: TGTGCCTGGAGTCGACAGGGAAATCAGCCCCAGCATTTT. It codes for CAWSRQGNQPQHF. Full variable domain (remainder filled in from reference TRBV30 and TRBJ1-5): SQTIHQWPATLVQPVGSPLSLECTVEGTSNPNLYWYRQAAGRGLQLLFYSVGIGQISSEVPQNLSASRPQDRQFILSSKKLLLSDSGFYLCAWSRQGNQPQHFGDGTRLSIL.

V is TRBV7-2 and J is TRBJ1-2; TRBD1 agrees at 7 bases. The J segment lost 4 bases and the V segment lost 5 bases, leaving 7 bases of the junction unmatched. The CDR3 is made up of 14 amino acids. Germline V gene sequence: CDR1 SGHTA, CDR2 FQGNSA. The CDR3 protein is CASSVQGMGYGYTF. The CDR3 coding sequence is TGTGCCAGCAGCGTACAGGGGATGGGCTATGGCTACACCTTC.

The chain recombines TRBV18 with TRBJ1-6; no clear D. The length of the CDR3 is 13 residues. Looked up from germline, CDR1 is KGHSH and CDR2 is LQKENI. V was cut by 3 bases and J by 12 bases, with 12 bases left in between. The chain's CDR3 is CASSPEEVLPLHF. CDR3 nucleotide sequence: TGTGCCAGCTCACCGGAGGAGGTACTACCCCTCCACTTT.

This clone showed up just a few times. The chain combines TRBV30 with TRBJ1-1; D is possibly TRBD1 (6 bases). CDR1 is GTSNPN and CDR2 is SVGIG in the germline V gene (reference sequence). The V and J ends lost 0 bases and 4 bases respectively, with 9 bases between them. The CDR3 spans 13 residues. The chain's CDR3 is CAWSVLGGTEAFF. The CDR3 nucleotides read TGTGCCTGGAGTGTACTAGGGGGCACTGAAGCTTTCTTT.

The chain joins TRBV30 to TRBJ1-5; D possibly corresponds to TRBD1 (5 bases). Germline V gene lookup returns CDR1 GTSNPN and CDR2 SVGIG (reference sequence). Trimming took off 3 bases at V and 4 bases at J, with 13 bases between the two ends. The CDR3 sequence is 14 residues long. The CDR3 DNA is TGTGCCTGGAGCGGTACTCAGGGTAATCAGCCCCAGCATTTT. It specifies CAWSGTQGNQPQHF.

The rearrangement uses TRBV9 and TRBJ1-5; 10 bases are shared with TRBD1. CDR3 size: 14 residues. Trimming cost V 4 bases and J 8 bases; bases outside gene matches: 6. Germline V gene lookup returns CDR1 SGDLS and CDR2 YYNGEE. The CDR3 loop is CASSRDRGLEPQHF. DNA of the CDR3: TGTGCCAGCAGCCGGGACAGGGGCCTCGAGCCCCAGCATTTT.

The V call is TRBV11-2, the J call TRBJ2-7, with D possibly being TRBD2 (5 bases). The CDR3 covers 14 residues. Per germline, CDR1 SGHAT and CDR2 FQNNGV. The V end lost 5 bases, the J end lost 0 bases, and 11 bases lay between the germline ends. The CDR3 DNA sequence: TGTGCCAGCAGCCCGGTCCGGGGCTCCTACGAGCAGTACTTC. Amino acids: CASSPVRGSYEQYF.

A few counts support this clone. The genes are TRBV6-5 and TRBJ1-1, with D possibly matching TRBD1 (6 bases). Germline CDR1 reads MNHEY; CDR2 reads SVGAGI. The CDR3 has 11 residues. The V end lost 5 bases, the J end lost 11 bases, and 12 bases lay between the germline ends. CDR3 DNA: TGTGCCAGCAGTCGCTACAGGGTGGCTTTCTTT. Amino acid sequence: CASSRYRVAFF.

This clone was counted only a few times. The chain employs TRBV15 and TRBJ2-1, with 7 bases aligning to TRBD2. From germline, CDR1 is LNHNV and CDR2 YYDKDF (reference sequence). This CDR3 is 15 amino acids long. Trimming cost V 1 base and J 0 bases; bases outside gene matches: 0. CDR3 in amino acids: CATSRGTSSYNEQFF. CDR3 nucleotide sequence: TGTGCCACCAGCAGAGGGACTAGCTCCTACAATGAGCAGTTCTTC.

This clone was recorded once. The J gene is TRBJ1-5, the V gene TRBV28; a weak D match, TRBD1 (5 bases). Between the trimmed V and J ends, which lost 5 bases and 11 bases, there was a span of 34 bases. This CDR3 is built from 19 residues. The V gene's germline CDR1 is MDHEN and CDR2 SYDVKM. The CDR3 DNA is TGTGCCAGCAGTCCCGGGAGTACGCCCACCAACCGCGAGGGGCGAGCCCAGCATTTT. It encodes CASSPGSTPTNREGRAQHF.

Comment on this clone: Other nucleotide sequences from this sample produce the same CDR3. The CDR3 DNA reads as TGTGCCAGCAGCTTAGTAGCGGGGGGGACAGATACGCAGTATTTT. It translates to CASSLVAGGTDTQYF. The chain carries TRBV7-9 and TRBJ2-3; 11 nucleotides match TRBD2. CDR1 and CDR2 from the germline V gene are SEHNR and FQNEAQ (reference sequence). Unmatched junction bases numbered 0, after V lost 1 base and J lost 3 bases. The CDR3 runs to 15 residues.

V usage is TRBV5-8 and J usage is TRBJ2-5, with 8 bases lining up with TRBD2. The length of the CDR3 is 16 residues. The germline V gene has CDR1 SGHTS and CDR2 YDEGEE. J was trimmed by 1 base and V by 0 bases; bases with no gene match: 5. CDR3 in DNA: TGTGCCAGCAGCTTGGCCGGGGGACTAGGCCAAGAGACCCAGTACTTC. Its translation is CASSLAGGLGQETQYF.

In this sample, this clone turned up once. CDR3 coding DNA: TGCGCCAGCAGCCAACCGGGACAGGGGAATGGCTACACCTTC. It yields the protein CASSQPGQGNGYTF. The chain joins TRBV4-1 to TRBJ1-2; 10 bases map to TRBD1. The germline gives CDR1 MGHRA, CDR2 YSYEKL. The CDR3 runs to 14 residues. V shed 2 bases and J 6 bases; nucleotides not matched to a gene: 3.

V is TRBV5-5 and J is TRBJ2-5, with D possibly being TRBD2 (6 bases). The ends were cut back, 4 bases at V and 2 bases at J, with 15 bases in the middle. CDR1 and CDR2 (germline): SGHKS, YYEKEE (reference sequence). The CDR3 contains 15 residues. As DNA, the CDR3 is TGTGCCAGCAGCCTCGGTGAGGGGAGGCAAGAGACCCAGTACTTC. Its translation: CASSLGEGRQETQYF.

This clone has only one observation. The rearrangement uses TRBV30 and TRBJ1-5, with 7 positions matching TRBD1. With 0 bases clipped from V and 11 bases from J, the junction kept 7 bases outside the gene matches. The CDR3 length is 13 residues. The germline gives CDR1 GTSNPN, CDR2 SVGIG (reference sequence). The CDR3, as DNA: TGTGCCTGGAGTGTCCAGGGGGGTCGGGCCCAGCATTTT. This gives the protein CAWSVQGGRAQHF.

V gene TRBV4-3 combines with J gene TRBJ2-7, with 10 bases identical to TRBD1. V lost 3 bases, J lost 2 bases, and 4 bases stayed unmatched. Germline V CDR1 and CDR2: LGHNA, YSLEER. This CDR3 is 15 amino acids long. CDR3 protein: CASSHSGTGAYEQYF. In DNA form, the CDR3 reads TGCGCCAGCAGCCACTCCGGGACAGGGGCCTACGAGCAGTACTTC.

This chain joins TRBV30 and TRBJ2-5; TRBD1 aligns across 8 bases. The germline V gene has CDR1 GTSNPN and CDR2 SVGIG (reference sequence). V lost 3 bases to trimming and J lost 3 bases; unmatched junction nucleotides: 6. The CDR3 totals 14 residues. The CDR3: CAWSPGQGKETQYF. The CDR3 region has the DNA TGTGCCTGGAGCCCAGGACAGGGAAAAGAGACCCAGTACTTC.

This chain links TRBV7-8 with TRBJ1-1, with D possibly matching TRBD1 (5 bases). V lost 6 bases and J lost 1, with 15 bases in between. CDR3 length: 15 residues. The germline V gene has CDR1 SGHVS and CDR2 FQNEAQ. The DNA of the CDR3 is TGTGCCAGCAGAACCGCTGGGGCACCGAACACTGAAGCTTTCTTT. Translation gives CASRTAGAPNTEAFF.